One and the same sample provided the 19 T cell receptor beta chains below, sequenced in a study of blood T cell repertoires in COVID-19. Measured with immunoSEQ multiplex PCR; TCRdb has only the in-frame clones, and not every one. The data contain tens of thousands of clones, more than 75% of them singletons. The sample comprised peripheral blood. These receptors were collected from a woman aged 80 or over with active COVID-19.

The rearrangement links TRBV2 to TRBJ2-1; TRBD2 aligns across 10 bases. The trim removed 8 bases at V and 2 bases at J, leaving 6 bases unmatched. Germline V gene lookup returns CDR1 SNHLY and CDR2 FYNNEI. The CDR3 extends over 15 amino acids. The CDR3 nucleotides read TGTGCCAGCGGTAGGACTAGCGGTCCCTACAATGAGCAGTTCTTC. Its protein product is CASGRTSGPYNEQFF.

The V gene is TRBV27, the J gene TRBJ2-3; the D gene is possibly TRBD2 (6 bases). V was clipped by 1 base and J by 2 bases, with 13 bases between them. The CDR3 loop spans 16 amino acids. Per germline, CDR1 MNHEY and CDR2 SMNVEV (reference sequence). CDR3 bases: TGTGCCAGCAGTTTATATGCTAGCGCTTTCACAGATACGCAGTATTTT. Its protein product is CASSLYASAFTDTQYF.

This clone has a single count. This rearrangement joins TRBV25-1 to TRBJ1-3, with D possibly being TRBD1 (5 bases). There are 14 residues in the CDR3. The V gene's germline CDR1 is MGHDK and CDR2 SYGVNS. V was pared by 2 bases and J by 6 bases, with 11 bases between. As DNA, the CDR3 is TGTGCCAGCAGTGAAACCAGGGTGGTAAACACCATATATTTT. This translates into CASSETRVVNTIYF.

The V call is TRBV7-2, the J call TRBJ1-4; the D is unclear. Germline lookup yields CDR1 SGHTA and CDR2 FQGNSA. The CDR3 is 15 residues long. Trimming took 3 bases from V and 10 from J, leaving 18 bases between them. The CDR3 protein is CASSFKALDGGKLFF. In DNA, the CDR3 is TGTGCCAGCAGCTTTAAAGCGCTTGACGGTGGAAAACTGTTTTTT.

The V gene is TRBV5-4, the J gene TRBJ2-2; 9 nucleotides line up with TRBD1. V trimming: 4 bases; J trimming: 6 bases; junction bases outside the gene matches: 7. The CDR3 length is 15 residues. CDR1 is SGHNT, CDR2 YYREEE, per germline (reference sequence). CDR3 region: CASSDRTGASGELFF. For the CDR3, the DNA is TGTGCCAGCAGCGACCGGACAGGGGCGTCCGGGGAGCTGTTTTTT.

Comment on this clone: In the same sample, other DNA sequences code for this CDR3. The gene calls are TRBV5-1 and TRBJ1-3, with D unclear. Between the trimmed V and J ends, which lost 4 bases and 0 bases, there was a span of 8 bases. From germline, CDR1 is SGHRS and CDR2 YFSETQ. The CDR3 is made up of 14 amino acids. The CDR3 protein is CASSGGSSGNTIYF. In nucleotides, the CDR3 is TGCGCCAGCAGCGGAGGGAGCTCTGGAAACACCATATATTTT.

This chain joins TRBV5-6 and TRBJ1-5; D not resolved. The germline V gene has CDR1 SGHDT and CDR2 YYEEEE. The CDR3 length is 13 residues. V dropped 0 bases and J dropped 10 bases, with 11 bases sitting between them. The CDR3 loop is CASSLGSGYPQHF. CDR3 sequence (DNA): TGTGCCAGCAGCTTGGGCAGTGGTTATCCCCAGCATTTT.

The V and J genes are TRBV28 and TRBJ2-5, with 8 bases aligning to TRBD1. The germline V gene encodes CDR1 MDHEN and CDR2 SYDVKM. The CDR3 extends over 14 amino acids. The V gene end was trimmed by 5 bases and the J gene end by 5 bases; junction bases not matched to a gene: 7. In DNA form, the CDR3 reads TGTGCCAGCAGTCGACAGGGGTTGCGGGAGACCCAGTACTTC. Protein product: CASSRQGLRETQYF.

V and J are TRBV27 and TRBJ2-7; the match to TRBD1 covers 7 bases. This CDR3 comprises 12 residues. Germline V gene lookup returns CDR1 MNHEY and CDR2 SMNVEV (reference sequence). The CDR3 nucleotides read TGTACTCATCCGACAGGGAAGAACGAGCAGTACTTC. Translation: CTHPTGKNEQYF.

The DNA of the CDR3 is TGTGCCAGCAGTTCGACAGACTATGGCTACACCTTC. It yields the protein CASSSTDYGYTF. The chain employs TRBV6-2 or TRBV6-3 and TRBJ1-2; D is possibly TRBD1 (5 bases). CDR1 and CDR2 from the germline V gene are MNHEY and SVGEGT. This CDR3 has 12 residues. Trimming removed 4 bases from V and 3 bases from J, with 6 bases in between.

The rearrangement joins TRBV12-3 or TRBV12-4 to TRBJ2-1; a possible D gene is TRBD2 (5 bases). V was shortened by 6 bases and J by 14 bases, with 17 bases between the two germline ends. The CDR3 extends over 12 amino acids. CDR3 protein: CASSQSGNVEFF. The CDR3 DNA is TGTGCCAGCAGCCAGAGCGGAAACGTGGAGTTCTTC.

The chain combines TRBV28 with TRBJ1-4; perhaps TRBD1 as D (6 bases). CDR3 size: 16 residues. Looked up from germline, CDR1 is MDHEN and CDR2 is SYDVKM. V was clipped by 10 bases and J by 6 bases, with 24 bases between them. The chain's CDR3 is CATIVGGAATDEKLFF. CDR3 bases: TGTGCCACCATCGTTGGGGGGGCGGCAACGGATGAAAAACTGTTTTTT. Together with reference TRBV28 and TRBJ1-4, the CDR3 gives the full variable domain: DVKVTQSSRYLVKRTGEKVFLECVQDMDHENMFWYRQDPGLGLRLIYFSYDVKMKEKGDIPEGYSVSREKKERFSLILESASTNQTSMYLCATIVGGAATDEKLFFGSGTQLSVL.

The chain is built from TRBV5-8 and TRBJ1-5; 7 bases fit TRBD1. Per germline, CDR1 SGHTS and CDR2 YDEGEE. This CDR3 spans 17 amino acids. The ends lost 4 bases at V and 7 bases at J; junction bases unmatched: 17. CDR3 DNA: TGTGCCAGCAGCCCCTATAGATACAGGGGTTCGCGGCAGCCCCAGCATTTT. It encodes CASSPYRYRGSRQPQHF.

The CDR3 sequence: CASSPDRLAYEQYF. As DNA, the CDR3 is TGTGCCAGCAGTCCCGACAGGTTGGCCTACGAGCAGTACTTC. This sequence joins TRBV6-5 and TRBJ2-7, with D possibly TRBD1 on 6 matching bases. The CDR3 runs 14 residues. The germline V and J ends were trimmed by 5 bases and 2 bases, with 13 bases remaining between them. Germline CDR1 and CDR2: MNHEY and SVGAGI.

The CDR3 nucleotides are TGCGCCAGCAGCTCCGAGGGTGTGGAGACCAGCATTCAGTACTTC. Amino acid sequence: CASSSEGVETSIQYF. This chain uses TRBV5-1 with TRBJ2-4; D perhaps matches TRBD2 (5 bases). This CDR3 is built from 15 residues. CDR1 and CDR2 (germline): SGHRS, YFSETQ. V gave up 3 bases and J gave up 9 bases, with 19 bases separating them.

This clone occurred once. This chain links TRBV3-1 (or the pseudogene TRBV3-2) with TRBJ2-1; 8 bases line up with TRBD2. Germline CDR1 reads LGHDT; CDR2 reads YNNKEL (reference sequence). Germline trimming cut 3 bases from V and 5 bases from J; bases unmatched to any gene: 3. The CDR3 spans 14 residues. CDR3 loop: CASSHPAGDNEQFF. The CDR3 DNA sequence: TGTGCCAGCAGCCACCCAGCGGGAGACAATGAGCAGTTCTTC.

The chain has TRBV18 and TRBJ2-1; 8 nucleotides line up with TRBD1. The length of the CDR3 is 14 residues. Germline V gives CDR1 KGHSH, CDR2 LQKENI. The junction had 7 bases not matched to a gene; V was cut back by 2 bases and J by 10 bases. For the CDR3, the DNA is TGTGCCAGCTCACCAAGGACAGGGCAAGACGAGCAGTTCTTC. It yields the protein CASSPRTGQDEQFF.

This rearrangement joins TRBV30 to TRBJ1-5, with a tentative D call TRBD1 (5 bases). The CDR3 length is 13 residues. Trimming shortened V by 5 bases and J by 2 bases, and 10 bases separated the two germline ends. Germline-derived CDR1 and CDR2 are GTSNPN and SVGIG (reference sequence). The DNA of the CDR3 is TGTGCCTGGGGCAGGGATGGCAATCAGCCCCAGCATTTT. It codes for CAWGRDGNQPQHF. Filled out from reference TRBV30 and TRBJ1-5, the complete variable domain reads SQTIHQWPATLVQPVGSPLSLECTVEGTSNPNLYWYRQAAGRGLQLLFYSVGIGQISSEVPQNLSASRPQDRQFILSSKKLLLSDSGFYLCAWGRDGNQPQHFGDGTRLSIL.

The chain has TRBV9 and TRBJ2-5; no definite D call. Germline V CDR1 and CDR2: SGDLS, YYNGEE. The CDR3 is 17 residues long. V was clipped by 3 bases and J by 1 base, with 19 bases between them. The CDR3 DNA reads as TGTGCCAGCAGCGAATCGCGTTCGAAATCCTTCCAAGAGACCCAGTACTTC. Protein: CASSESRSKSFQETQYF.